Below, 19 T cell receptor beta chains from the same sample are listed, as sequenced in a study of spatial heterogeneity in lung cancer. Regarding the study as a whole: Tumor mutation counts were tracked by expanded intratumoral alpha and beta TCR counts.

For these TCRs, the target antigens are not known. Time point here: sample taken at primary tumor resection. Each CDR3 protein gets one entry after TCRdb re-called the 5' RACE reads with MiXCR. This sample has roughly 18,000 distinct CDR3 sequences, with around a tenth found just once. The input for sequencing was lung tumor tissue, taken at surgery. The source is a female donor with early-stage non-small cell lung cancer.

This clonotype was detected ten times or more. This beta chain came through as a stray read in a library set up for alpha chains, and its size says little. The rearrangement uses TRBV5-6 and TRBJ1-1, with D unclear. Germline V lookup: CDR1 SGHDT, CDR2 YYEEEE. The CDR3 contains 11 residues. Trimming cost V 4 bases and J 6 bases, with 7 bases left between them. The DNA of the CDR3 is TGTGCCAGCAGCATGGAGGCTGAAGCTTTCTTT. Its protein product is CASSMEAEAFF.

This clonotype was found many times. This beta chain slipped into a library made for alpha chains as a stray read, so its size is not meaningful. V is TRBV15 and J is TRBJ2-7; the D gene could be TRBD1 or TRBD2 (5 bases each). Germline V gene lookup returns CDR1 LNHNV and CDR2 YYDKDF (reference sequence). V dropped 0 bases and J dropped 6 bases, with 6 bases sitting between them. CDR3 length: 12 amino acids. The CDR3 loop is CATSREGTEQYF. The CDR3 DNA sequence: TGTGCCACCAGCAGAGAGGGGACCGAGCAGTACTTC.

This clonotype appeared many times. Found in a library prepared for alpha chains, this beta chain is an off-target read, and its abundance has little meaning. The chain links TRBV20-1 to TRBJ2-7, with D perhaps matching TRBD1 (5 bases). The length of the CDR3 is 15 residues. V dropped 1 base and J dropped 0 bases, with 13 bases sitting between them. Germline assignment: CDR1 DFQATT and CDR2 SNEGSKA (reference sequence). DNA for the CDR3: TGCAGTGCTAGAGTAGGGGCATTCAGCTCCTACGAGCAGTACTTC. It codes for CSARVGAFSSYEQYF.

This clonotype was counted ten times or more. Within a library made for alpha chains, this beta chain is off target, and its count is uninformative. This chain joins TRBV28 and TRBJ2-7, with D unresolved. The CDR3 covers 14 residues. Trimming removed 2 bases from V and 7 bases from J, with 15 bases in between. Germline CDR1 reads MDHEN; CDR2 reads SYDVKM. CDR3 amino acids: CASSLGSGSREQYF. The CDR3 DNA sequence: TGTGCCAGCAGTTTAGGCTCCGGTTCGAGGGAGCAGTACTTC.

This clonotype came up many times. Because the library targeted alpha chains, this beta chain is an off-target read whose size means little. The chain's CDR3 is CASSLGPSGGQETQYF. CDR3 sequence (DNA): TGTGCCAGCAGTTTGGGGCCCAGCGGGGGGCAAGAGACCCAGTACTTC. The V and J genes are TRBV6-5 and TRBJ2-5; 9 bases agree with TRBD2. J was trimmed by 2 bases and V by 4 bases; bases with no gene match: 8. The CDR3 extends over 16 amino acids. In germline, CDR1 is MNHEY, CDR2 SVGAGI.

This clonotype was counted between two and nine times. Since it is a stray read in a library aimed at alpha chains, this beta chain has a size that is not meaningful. Written as DNA, the CDR3 is TGTGCCACCAGTGGCTCCGGGACAGGGAGCCCAGATACGCAGTATTTT. This codes for CATSGSGTGSPDTQYF. The chain employs TRBV24-1 and TRBJ2-3; 9 nucleotides align to TRBD1. The CDR3 has 16 residues. Per the germline V gene, CDR1 is KGHDR and CDR2 is SFDVKD. V trimming: 5 bases; J trimming: 4 bases; junction bases outside the gene matches: 9.

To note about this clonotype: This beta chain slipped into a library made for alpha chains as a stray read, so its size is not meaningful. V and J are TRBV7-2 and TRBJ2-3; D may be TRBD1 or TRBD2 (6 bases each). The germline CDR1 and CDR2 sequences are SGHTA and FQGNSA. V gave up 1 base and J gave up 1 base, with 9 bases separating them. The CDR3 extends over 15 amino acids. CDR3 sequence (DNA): TGTGCCAGCAGCTTAGGGGGGGCGGGCACAGATACGCAGTATTTT. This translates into CASSLGGAGTDTQYF.

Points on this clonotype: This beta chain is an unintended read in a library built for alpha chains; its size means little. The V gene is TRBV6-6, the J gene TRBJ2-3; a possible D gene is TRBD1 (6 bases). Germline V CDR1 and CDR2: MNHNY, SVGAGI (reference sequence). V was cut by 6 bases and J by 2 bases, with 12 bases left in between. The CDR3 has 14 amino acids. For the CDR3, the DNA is TGTGCCAGCAGGGGGACATTCAACACAGATACGCAGTATTTT. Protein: CASRGTFNTDTQYF.

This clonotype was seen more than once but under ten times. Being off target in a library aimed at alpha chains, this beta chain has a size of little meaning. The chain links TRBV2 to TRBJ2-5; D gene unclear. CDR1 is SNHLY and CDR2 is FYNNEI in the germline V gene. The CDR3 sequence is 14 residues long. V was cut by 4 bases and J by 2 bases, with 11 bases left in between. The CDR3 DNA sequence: TGTGCCAGCAGTGTCAACACAGCACAAGAGACCCAGTACTTC. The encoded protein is CASSVNTAQETQYF.

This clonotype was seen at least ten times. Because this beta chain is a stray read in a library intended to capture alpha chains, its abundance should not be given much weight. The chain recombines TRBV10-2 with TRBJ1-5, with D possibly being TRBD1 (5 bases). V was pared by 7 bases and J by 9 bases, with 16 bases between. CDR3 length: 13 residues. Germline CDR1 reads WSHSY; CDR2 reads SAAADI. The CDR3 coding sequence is TGCGCCAGCAAAGATTGGGGCCTCGGGCCCCAGCATTTT. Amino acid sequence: CASKDWGLGPQHF.

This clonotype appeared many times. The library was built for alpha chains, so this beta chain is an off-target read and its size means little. DNA of the CDR3: TGCAGCGTTGAATATTACGGAAACTATGGCTACACCTTC. Amino acid sequence: CSVEYYGNYGYTF. The chain is built from TRBV29-1 and TRBJ1-2; unclear D gene. Germline V gives CDR1 SQVTM, CDR2 ANQGSEA. The CDR3 loop spans 13 amino acids. Trimming shortened V by 2 bases and J by 2 bases, and 9 bases separated the two germline ends.

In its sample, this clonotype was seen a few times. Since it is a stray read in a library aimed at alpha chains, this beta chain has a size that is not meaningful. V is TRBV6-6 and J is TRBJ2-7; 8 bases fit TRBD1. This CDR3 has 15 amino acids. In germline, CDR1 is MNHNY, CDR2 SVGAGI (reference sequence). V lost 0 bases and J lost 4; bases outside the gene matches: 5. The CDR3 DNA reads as TGTGCCAGCAGTTACTCTGGACAGGGCTCGTACGAGCAGTACTTC. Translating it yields CASSYSGQGSYEQYF.

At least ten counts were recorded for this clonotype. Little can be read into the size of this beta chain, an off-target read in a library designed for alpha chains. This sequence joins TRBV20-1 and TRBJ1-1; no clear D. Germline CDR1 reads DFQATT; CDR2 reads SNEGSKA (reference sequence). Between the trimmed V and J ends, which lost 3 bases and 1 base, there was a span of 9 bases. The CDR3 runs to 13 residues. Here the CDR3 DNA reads TGCAGTGCTAGGGTTAGAGGGAACACTGAAGCTTTCTTT. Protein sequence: CSARVRGNTEAFF.

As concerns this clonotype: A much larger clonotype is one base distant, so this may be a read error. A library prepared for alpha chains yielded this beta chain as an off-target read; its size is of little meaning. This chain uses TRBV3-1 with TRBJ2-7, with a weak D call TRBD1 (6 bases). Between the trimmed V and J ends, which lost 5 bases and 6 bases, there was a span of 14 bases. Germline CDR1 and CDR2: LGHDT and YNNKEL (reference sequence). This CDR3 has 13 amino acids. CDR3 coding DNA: TGTGCCAGCAGCAAAGTACGAGGGGGCGAGCAGTACTTC. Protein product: CASSKVRGGEQYF.

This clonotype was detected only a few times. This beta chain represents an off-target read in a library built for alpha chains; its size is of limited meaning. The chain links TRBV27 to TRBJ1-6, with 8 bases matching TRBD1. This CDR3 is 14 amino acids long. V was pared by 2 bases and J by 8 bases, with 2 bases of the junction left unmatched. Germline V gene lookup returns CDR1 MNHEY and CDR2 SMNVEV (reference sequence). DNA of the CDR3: TGTGCCAGCAGTTTAGACAGGGGATATTCACCCCTCCACTTT. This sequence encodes CASSLDRGYSPLHF.

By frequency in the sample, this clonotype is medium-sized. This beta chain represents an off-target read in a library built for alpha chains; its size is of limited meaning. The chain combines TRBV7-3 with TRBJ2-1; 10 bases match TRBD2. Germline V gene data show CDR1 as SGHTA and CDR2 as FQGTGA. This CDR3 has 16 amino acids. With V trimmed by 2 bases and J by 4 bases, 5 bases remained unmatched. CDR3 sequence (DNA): TGTGCCAGCAGCTTAGGTCGACTAGCGGGTTACAATGAGCAGTTCTTC. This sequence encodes CASSLGRLAGYNEQFF.

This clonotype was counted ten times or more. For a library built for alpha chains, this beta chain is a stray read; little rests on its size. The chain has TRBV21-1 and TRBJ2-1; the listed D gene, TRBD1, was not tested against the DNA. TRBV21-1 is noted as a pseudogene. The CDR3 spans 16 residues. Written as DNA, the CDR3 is TGTGCCAGCAGCAAATACCCAGGGACAGGGAGGAATGAGCAGTTCTTC. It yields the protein CASSKYPGTGRNEQFF.

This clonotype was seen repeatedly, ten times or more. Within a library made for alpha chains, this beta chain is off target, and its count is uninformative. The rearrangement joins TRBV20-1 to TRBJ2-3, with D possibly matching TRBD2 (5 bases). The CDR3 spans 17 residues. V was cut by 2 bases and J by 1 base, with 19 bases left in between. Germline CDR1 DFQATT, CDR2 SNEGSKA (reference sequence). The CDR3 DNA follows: TGCAGTGCTAGAAAGGGTCGGGGTTTTGGGGGCACAGATACGCAGTATTTT. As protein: CSARKGRGFGGTDTQYF.

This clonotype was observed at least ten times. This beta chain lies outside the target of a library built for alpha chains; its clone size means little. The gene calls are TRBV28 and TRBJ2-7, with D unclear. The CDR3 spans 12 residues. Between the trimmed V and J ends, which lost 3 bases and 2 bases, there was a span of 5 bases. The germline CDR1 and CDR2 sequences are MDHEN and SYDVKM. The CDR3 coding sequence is TGTGCCAGCAGTTTCGTAACCTACGAGCAGTACTTC. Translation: CASSFVTYEQYF.